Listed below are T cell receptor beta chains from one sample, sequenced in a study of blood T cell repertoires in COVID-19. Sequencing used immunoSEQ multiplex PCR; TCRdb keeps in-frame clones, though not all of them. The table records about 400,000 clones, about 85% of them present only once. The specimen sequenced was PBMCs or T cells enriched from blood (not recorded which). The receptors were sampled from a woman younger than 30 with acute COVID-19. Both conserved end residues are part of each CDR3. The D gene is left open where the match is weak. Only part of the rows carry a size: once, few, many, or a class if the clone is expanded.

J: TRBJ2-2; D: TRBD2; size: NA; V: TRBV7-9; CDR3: CASGTKGGELFF; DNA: TGTGCCAGCGGGACTAAGGGCGGGGAGCTGTTTTTT
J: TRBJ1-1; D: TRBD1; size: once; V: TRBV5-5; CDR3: CASSLADRGKAFF; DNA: TGTGCCAGCAGCTTGGCCGACAGGGGTAAAGCTTTCTTT
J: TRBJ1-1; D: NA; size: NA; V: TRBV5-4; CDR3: CASLIQGENTEAFF; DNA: TGTGCCAGCCTAATACAGGGAGAGAACACTGAAGCTTTCTTT
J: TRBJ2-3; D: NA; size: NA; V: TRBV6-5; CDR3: CASSYGAGTDTQYF; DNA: TGTGCCAGCAGTTACGGGGCAGGCACAGATACGCAGTATTTT
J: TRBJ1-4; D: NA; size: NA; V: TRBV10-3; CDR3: CAISEGYRGSEKLFF; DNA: TGTGCCATCAGTGAAGGTTATAGGGGGAGTGAAAAACTGTTTTTT
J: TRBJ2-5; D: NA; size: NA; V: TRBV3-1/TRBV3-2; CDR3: CASSQDRDYQETQYF; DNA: TGTGCCAGCAGCCAAGATCGGGACTACCAAGAGACCCAGTACTTC
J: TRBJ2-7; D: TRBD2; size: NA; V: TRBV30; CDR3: CAWSTRLAGIYEQYF; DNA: TGTGCCTGGAGCACACGACTAGCGGGAATATACGAGCAGTACTTC
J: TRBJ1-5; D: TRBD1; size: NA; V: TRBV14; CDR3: CASSLRTGGQPQHF; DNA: TGTGCCAGCAGCCTGCGGACAGGGGGCCAGCCCCAGCATTTT
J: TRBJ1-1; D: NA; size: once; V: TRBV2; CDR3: CASRERGIEAFF; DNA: TGTGCCAGCAGGGAAAGAGGTATTGAAGCTTTCTTT
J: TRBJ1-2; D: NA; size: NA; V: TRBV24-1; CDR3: CATRGGDGGDGYTF; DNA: TGTGCCACCAGGGGGGGGGACGGAGGTGATGGCTACACCTTC
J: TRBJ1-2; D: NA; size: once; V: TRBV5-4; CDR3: CASSLDANYGYTF; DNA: TGTGCCAGCAGCTTGGACGCGAACTATGGCTACACCTTC
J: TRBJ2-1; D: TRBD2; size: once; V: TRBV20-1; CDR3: CSARRGGEQFF; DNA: TGCAGTGCTAGACGGGGGGGTGAGCAGTTCTTC
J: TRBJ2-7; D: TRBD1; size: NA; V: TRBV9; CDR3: CASSVVGDSSYEQYF; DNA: TGTGCCAGCAGCGTAGTGGGGGACAGCTCCTACGAGCAGTACTTC
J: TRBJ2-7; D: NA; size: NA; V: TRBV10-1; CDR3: CASSEVSGYEQYF; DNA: TGCGCCAGCAGTGAAGTGTCGGGCTACGAGCAGTACTTC
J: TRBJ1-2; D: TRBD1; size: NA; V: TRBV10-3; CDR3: CAISEQQGDGGYTF; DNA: TGTGCCATCAGTGAGCAGCAGGGGGACGGTGGCTACACCTTC
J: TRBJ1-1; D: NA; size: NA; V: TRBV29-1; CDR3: CSASLPSGTLWGDTEAFF; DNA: TGCAGCGCGAGCCTTCCCTCCGGGACCCTATGGGGGGACACTGAAGCTTTCTTT
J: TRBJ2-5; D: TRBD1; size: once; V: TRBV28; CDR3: CASSSGQGERQETQYF; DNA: TGTGCCAGCAGTTCCGGACAGGGTGAACGGCAAGAGACCCAGTACTTC
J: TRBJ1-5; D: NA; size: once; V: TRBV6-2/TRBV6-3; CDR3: CASSYSVQGHQSQHF; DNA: TGTGCCAGCAGTTACTCCGTTCAGGGGCATCAGTCCCAGCATTTT
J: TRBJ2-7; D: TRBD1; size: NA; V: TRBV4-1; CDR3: CASSRGSIPGQKTYEQYF; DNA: TGCGCCAGCAGCCGCGGCTCAATACCGGGACAGAAAACCTACGAGCAGTACTTC
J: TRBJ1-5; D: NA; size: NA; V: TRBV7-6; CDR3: CASSLGQSSNQPQHF; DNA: TGTGCCAGCAGCCTTGGACAGAGTAGCAATCAGCCCCAGCATTTT
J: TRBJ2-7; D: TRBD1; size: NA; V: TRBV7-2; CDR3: CASSLPYGRQGAHEQYF; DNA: TGTGCCAGCAGCTTGCCTTACGGGAGACAGGGGGCACACGAGCAGTACTTC
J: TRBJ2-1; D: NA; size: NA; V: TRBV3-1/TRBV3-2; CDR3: CASSQGLNSYNEQFF; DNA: TGTGCCAGCAGCCAGGGCTTAAACTCCTACAATGAGCAGTTCTTC
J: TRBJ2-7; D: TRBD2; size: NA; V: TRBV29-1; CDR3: CSVGLASYEQYF; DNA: TGCAGCGTTGGACTAGCCTCCTACGAGCAGTACTTC
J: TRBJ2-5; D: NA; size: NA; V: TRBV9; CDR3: CASSVGGQQETQYF; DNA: TGTGCCAGCAGCGTGGGCGGACAGCAAGAGACCCAGTACTTC
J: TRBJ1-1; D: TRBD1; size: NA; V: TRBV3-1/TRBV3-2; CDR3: CASSAGTGYEAFF; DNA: TGTGCCAGCAGCGCCGGGACAGGGTATGAAGCTTTCTTT
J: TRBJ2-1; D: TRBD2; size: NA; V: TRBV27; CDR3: CASSTSGGGLYNEQFF; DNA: TGTGCCAGCAGTACTAGCGGGGGGGGTCTTTACAATGAGCAGTTCTTC
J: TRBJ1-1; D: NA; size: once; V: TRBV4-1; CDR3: CASSQDLGPLSMDTEAFF; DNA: TGCGCCAGCAGCCAAGATTTGGGGCCTCTGTCTATGGACACTGAAGCTTTCTTT
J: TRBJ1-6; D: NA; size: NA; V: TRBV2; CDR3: CASSDSGSSYNSPLHF; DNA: TGTGCCAGCAGTGATTCGGGGAGCTCCTATAATTCACCCCTCCACTTT